These T cell receptor beta chains were read from a single sample in a study of T cell changes during pregnancy in multiple sclerosis. TCRdb keeps only in-frame clones here, not all; method: immunoSEQ multiplex PCR. The sample lists 50,000 or so clones, approximately 93% seen once, with around 1.9% in the top ten. The sample was peripheral blood, taken in the second trimester of pregnancy. The receptors here all came from a female donor with multiple sclerosis, enrolled in a pregnancy study. Both conserved end residues are part of each CDR3. A D gene is named only where the DNA matches it firmly. Expanded clones are given a class, and other clones once, few, many or no size at all.

TRBV4-3,15,TRBJ1-1,-,few,TGCGCCAGCAGCCAAGATCGAGGGCGGGGAACTGAAGCTTTCTTT,CASSQDRGRGTEAFF
TRBV28,16,TRBJ1-3,TRBD1,-,TGTGCCACCATAAATTATCAGGGGGCTAATGGAAACACCATATATTTT,CATINYQGANGNTIYF
TRBV19,15,TRBJ2-7,TRBD2,-,TGTGCCAGTAGTATAACCCTAGCGGGAGCCTACGAGCAGTACTTC,CASSITLAGAYEQYF
TRBV7-8,16,TRBJ2-5,TRBD1,-,TGTGCCAGCAGCAAAAGACAGGGTTTATCCTCAGAGACCCAGTACTTC,CASSKRQGLSSETQYF
TRBV18,14,TRBJ2-7,TRBD1,-,TGTGCCAGCTCACAGGGACAGGTTAACTACGAGCAGTACTTC,CASSQGQVNYEQYF
TRBV6-5,15,TRBJ2-3,-,-,TGTGCCAGCAGTTACTCGTCCGGGAGCGCAGATACGCAGTATTTT,CASSYSSGSADTQYF
TRBV5-1,13,TRBJ2-7,-,-,TGCGCCAGCACCCACACAGGTAACAACGAGCAGTACTTC,CASTHTGNNEQYF
TRBV5-6,16,TRBJ2-1,TRBD1,-,TGTGCCAGCAGCCGGCCGGACAGGGAAGGATACAATGAGCAGTTCTTC,CASSRPDREGYNEQFF
TRBV10-3,15,TRBJ1-2,TRBD1,-,TGTGCCATCAGTGAACCGGACAGGGATAACTATGGCTACACCTTC,CAISEPDRDNYGYTF
TRBV18,14,TRBJ1-4,-,-,TGTGCCAGCTCGAGGACAGCAGCTAATGAAAAACTGTTTTTT,CASSRTAANEKLFF
TRBV6-5,14,TRBJ2-3,-,-,TGTGCCAGCAGCTCTGGGCGGGACACAGATACGCAGTATTTT,CASSSGRDTDTQYF
TRBV29-1,13,TRBJ1-2,TRBD1,once,TGCAGCGCGGGGGGACAGGGTTTAAATGGCTACACCTTC,CSAGGQGLNGYTF
TRBV18,15,TRBJ1-4,-,-,TGTGCCAGCTCCCGGGGTTCGGGAGAAGGGGAAAAACTGTTTTTT,CASSRGSGEGEKLFF
TRBV27,14,TRBJ2-2,TRBD2,once,TGTGCCAGCAGGGGGACTAGCGGTACCGGGGAGCTGTTTTTT,CASRGTSGTGELFF
TRBV5-1,13,TRBJ1-1,-,-,TGCGCCAGCAGCTTGGCAGGGAACACTGAAGCTTTCTTT,CASSLAGNTEAFF
TRBV28,14,TRBJ2-7,TRBD2,-,TGTGCCAGCCATCCCGGCGGGAGTGAGACCGAGCAGTACTTC,CASHPGGSETEQYF
TRBV28,14,TRBJ1-2,-,few,TGTGCCAGCAGTATCTCAGAATCTAACTATGGCTACACCTTC,CASSISESNYGYTF
TRBV19,14,TRBJ1-2,-,-,TGTGCCAGTAGCCTGGGACACCCTGGCTATGGCTACACCTTC,CASSLGHPGYGYTF
TRBV25-1,14,TRBJ1-1,TRBD1,many,TGTGCCAGCAGTGTCCGGGACAGGGCGACTGAAGCTTTCTTT,CASSVRDRATEAFF
TRBV4-2,15,TRBJ2-3,TRBD2,-,TGTGCCAGCAGCCAACTAGCGGGAGCCCCAGATACGCAGTATTTT,CASSQLAGAPDTQYF
TRBV11-2,15,TRBJ2-1,-,-,TGTGCCAGCAGCTTAGGACAGGGAGGCTACAATGAGCAGTTCTTC,CASSLGQGGYNEQFF
TRBV6-6,13,TRBJ1-2,-,-,TGTGCCAGCACTACAGGGTTTAACTATGGCTACACCTTC,CASTTGFNYGYTF
TRBV29-1,13,TRBJ2-7,TRBD1,-,TGCAGCGTTGAAGTGACAGGGACCTACGAGCAGTACTTC,CSVEVTGTYEQYF
TRBV28,18,TRBJ2-7,TRBD2,-,TGTGCCAGCAGTTTGAGCGGACTAGCGTTACTCTCCTCCTACGAGCAGTACTTC,CASSLSGLALLSSYEQYF
TRBV27,16,TRBJ1-5,-,-,TGTGCCAGCAGTTCCATGGAGGGGGGGAGCAATCAGCCCCAGCATTTT,CASSSMEGGSNQPQHF
TRBV13,12,TRBJ2-7,-,-,TGTGCCAGCAGCTTAGACAAGTACGAGCAGTACTTC,CASSLDKYEQYF
TRBV5-5,16,TRBJ2-7,-,-,TGTGCCAGCAGCTCTCTGGGGCTAGGGGGTTCCTACGAGCAGTACTTC,CASSSLGLGGSYEQYF
TRBV9,15,TRBJ2-1,TRBD2,-,TGTGCCAGCAGCGAGGGGCTAGCGGGGCCCAATGAGCAGTTCTTC,CASSEGLAGPNEQFF
TRBV19,11,TRBJ2-2,-,-,TGTGCCAGTACGGATGGGGGGAGGCTGTTTTTT,CASTDGGRLFF
TRBV4-3,15,TRBJ2-3,TRBD2,once,TGCGCCAGCAGCCCCGGGACTAGCGGAACAGATACGCAGTATTTT,CASSPGTSGTDTQYF
TRBV4-2,16,TRBJ2-1,TRBD1,-,TGTGCCAGCAGCCAAAAGCCGGGACAGGGGGGTGATGAGCAGTTCTTC,CASSQKPGQGGDEQFF
TRBV19,15,TRBJ2-5,-,-,TGTGCCAGTAGCCATAGGTCTGGGCGAGGGGAGACCCAGTACTTC,CASSHRSGRGETQYF
TRBV7-9,13,TRBJ1-2,-,-,TGTGCCAGCAGCTCGACAGCGATCTATGGCTACACCTTC,CASSSTAIYGYTF
TRBV19,15,TRBJ1-2,TRBD1,-,TGTGCCAGTACCGAGATAGGACAGGGGAACTATGGCTACACCTTC,CASTEIGQGNYGYTF
TRBV9,13,TRBJ2-3,-,-,TGTGCCAGCAGCGTAGCCCCCTCAGGTGCGCAGTATTTT,CASSVAPSGAQYF
TRBV2,13,TRBJ2-1,-,-,TGTGCCAGCAGGACCGGGGTAGCGGATGAGCAGTTCTTC,CASRTGVADEQFF
TRBV2,15,TRBJ1-5,-,-,TGTGCCAGCAGTGTAGGCTCGGGGGGCAATCAGCCCCAGCATTTT,CASSVGSGGNQPQHF
TRBV6-1,18,TRBJ2-7,TRBD2,-,TGTGCCAGCAGTGACGGGACTAGCGGGAGGGCCCGGGTCTACGAGCAGTACTTC,CASSDGTSGRARVYEQYF
TRBV29-1,13,TRBJ1-5,-,-,TGCAGCGTCTCGGACAGCGGCAATCAGCCCCAGCATTTT,CSVSDSGNQPQHF
TRBV2,14,TRBJ2-7,TRBD2,-,TGTGCCAGCAGTGAAGGAGCGGGAGTCTACGAGCAGTACTTC,CASSEGAGVYEQYF
TRBV19,13,TRBJ2-7,-,-,TGTGCCAGTAGTATTATAGAGGGAGCCGAGCAGTACTTC,CASSIIEGAEQYF
TRBV5-5,17,TRBJ2-7,-,-,TGTGCCAGCAGCTTGGCCGCAGAAAGGGGGACCTCCTACGAGCAGTACTTC,CASSLAAERGTSYEQYF
TRBV7-2,15,TRBJ1-4,TRBD1,-,TGTGCCAGCAGCTTAGGAAGGGGGCTTTTGGAAAAACTGTTTTTT,CASSLGRGLLEKLFF
TRBV5-4,17,TRBJ1-4,-,-,TGTGCCAGCAGCTTGGGTGGTTTCGGGCAGGGTAATGAAAAACTGTTTTTT,CASSLGGFGQGNEKLFF
TRBV5-8,14,TRBJ2-3,-,-,TGTGCCAGCAGCCCGGTGTCAGGAACGGATACGCAGTATTTT,CASSPVSGTDTQYF
TRBV16,17,TRBJ1-2,-,-,TGTGCCAGCAGCCAACTTCAGCCACCTACTACGGACTATGGCTACACCTTC,CASSQLQPPTTDYGYTF
TRBV28,11,TRBJ2-7,-,-,TGTGCCTCAGGGGACTCCTACGAGCAGTACTTC,CASGDSYEQYF
TRBV2,17,TRBJ1-5,-,-,TGTGCCAGCAGTGATTTACGGGGTACCGGAGGTAATCAGCCCCAGCATTTT,CASSDLRGTGGNQPQHF
TRBV4-3,18,TRBJ2-1,TRBD2,-,TGCGCCAGCGGGTCCGGGACTAGCGGGAGTATGGGGGCCAATGAGCAGTTCTTC,CASGSGTSGSMGANEQFF
TRBV9,12,TRBJ2-3,-,-,TGTGCCAGCAGCCCCCCGACAAATACGCAGTATTTT,CASSPPTNTQYF
TRBV28,15,TRBJ2-3,TRBD2,-,TGTGCCAGCAGTTTGCCCGGGAGGGCAGGGGATACGCAGTATTTT,CASSLPGRAGDTQYF
TRBV13,13,TRBJ2-7,-,-,TGTGCCAGCAGCAAAGAGGTGGTTGACGAGCAGTACTTC,CASSKEVVDEQYF
TRBV7-2,15,TRBJ1-2,TRBD1,-,TGTGCCAGCAGCCCGAGCGAAGGACAGGGGGTCGGCTACACCTTC,CASSPSEGQGVGYTF
TRBV7-2,15,TRBJ2-1,TRBD2,-,TGTGCCAGCAGTCCGACTAGCGGGACCTACAATGAGCAGTTCTTC,CASSPTSGTYNEQFF
TRBV5-1,20,TRBJ2-6,TRBD1,-,TGCGCCAGCAGCTTGTGGTGGACAGGGGGTGGAAGCTCTGGGGCCAACGTCCTGACTTTC,CASSLWWTGGGSSGANVLTF
TRBV19,14,TRBJ1-1,-,-,TGTGCCAGTAGTATAGCTGGGGCGAGCACTGAAGCTTTCTTT,CASSIAGASTEAFF
TRBV5-8,15,TRBJ1-2,TRBD1,few,TGTGCCAGCAGCCTGACAGGGTCAATTAACTATGGCTACACCTTC,CASSLTGSINYGYTF
TRBV5-4,17,TRBJ1-4,-,-,TGTGCCAGCAGCCCCGGGGAGGGTCAGTCCACTAATGAAAAACTGTTTTTT,CASSPGEGQSTNEKLFF
TRBV9,15,TRBJ1-1,-,-,TGTGCCAGCAGCGTATCCCTCCAGGGGTACACTGAAGCTTTCTTT,CASSVSLQGYTEAFF